This entry is about one TCR beta chain. These data originate in a study of blood T cell repertoires in COVID-19. Study background: Collection of acute and convalescent COVID-19 samples took place in the United States, Italy and Spain. The cDNA or gDNA used as material had been derived from T cells, B-cell-depleted T cells, or PBMCs.

Original data processing: Quantification of nucleated cells was approximated via reference gene primer amplification. TCRdb's copy holds only in-frame clones and misses some; the assay was immunoSEQ multiplex PCR. That table supplies the V and J calls and clone size; D and trimming were determined from the DNA. The table has 200,000 to 250,000 clones, 70% to 85% seen once. CDR1 SGHNT and CDR2 YYREEE come from the germline V gene (reference sequence). This CDR3 contains 16 residues. V was pared by 2 bases and J by 0 bases, with 13 bases between. Two negative PCRs, clearance, or symptom resolution were required of recovered Cohort 3 donors.

Sequenced input: PBMCs or T cells enriched from blood (not recorded which). The chain combines TRBV5-4 with TRBJ2-3; TRBD2 is a possible D gene (7 bases). This clonotype originated in a man in his forties who had recovered from COVID-19. CDR3 sequence reads: CASSFGGGPSTDTQYF. The CDR3 nucleotides are TGTGCCAGCAGCTTTGGGGGGGGCCCTAGCACAGATACGCAGTATTTT.